The T cell receptor beta chain described here comes from a study of shared clonotypes between healthy human individuals. Study results and caveats: Collection of samples was limited to blood; tissue repertoires likely differ.

Concerning this clone itself: Its antigen is currently unknown.

The assay was immunoSEQ multiplex PCR, and TCRdb's table has in-frame clones only and misses some. The sample gives more than 400,000 clones, roughly 80% of which show up once; roughly 13% is in the top ten. Roughly 90 million PBMCs served as the genomic DNA source for unsorted samples. The specimen was PBMCs. The receptor comes from a woman aged 40 to 50 in good health. Some clones in this sample may be carry-over from other donors' samples.

DNA for the CDR3: TGTGCCAGCAGTCGGACCAAGAACACCGGGGAGCTGTTTTTT. Its translation is CASSRTKNTGELFF. The chain uses TRBV2 and TRBJ2-2; no clear D gene. This CDR3 region has 14 residues. Germline lookup yields CDR1 SNHLY and CDR2 FYNNEI. V was cut by 5 bases and J by 1 base, with 8 bases left in between.